One sample yielded the 31 T cell receptor beta chains listed below, sequenced in a study of shared clonotypes between healthy human individuals. Repertoires were generated with immunoSEQ multiplex PCR, while TCRdb's copy carries only in-frame clones and drops some. This sample has about a million clones, with approximately 80% found just once. The sample was memory CD4+ T cells from PBMCs. Specified subset: CD45RA-negative fraction. Receptor source: a man younger than 35 in good health. Some clones in this sample may be carry-over from other donors' samples.

This chain connects TRBV21-1 to TRBJ2-5; the D segment call TRBD1 is taken from the table without a DNA check. TRBV21-1 is shown as a pseudogene. The CDR3 length is 12 residues. CDR3 nucleotide sequence: TGTGCCAGGGCCAGGGGGCGAGAGACCCAGTACTTC. This encodes CARARGRETQYF.

This rearrangement joins TRBV6-5 to TRBJ2-1; a weak D match, TRBD2 (6 bases). The CDR3 spans 13 residues. The germline gives CDR1 MNHEY, CDR2 SVGAGI. V gave up 6 bases and J gave up 4 bases, with 10 bases separating them. Here the CDR3 reads CASRGLSYNEQFF. The CDR3 DNA is TGTGCCAGCAGGGGACTCTCTTACAATGAGCAGTTCTTC.

The J gene is TRBJ2-5, the V gene TRBV19, with D perhaps matching TRBD2 (6 bases). The CDR3 is 14 amino acids. CDR1 is LNHDA and CDR2 is SQIVND in the germline V gene (reference sequence). V dropped 0 bases and J dropped 6 bases, with 11 bases sitting between them. In DNA form, the CDR3 reads TGTGCCAGTAGTATAGAATCCGGGGGAAAGACCCAGTACTTC. Its protein is CASSIESGGKTQYF. Full variable domain (outside the CDR3, taken from reference TRBV19 and TRBJ2-5): DGGITQSPKYLFRKEGQNVTLSCEQNLNHDAMYWYRQDPGQGLRLIYYSQIVNDFQKGDIAEGYSVSREKKESFPLTVTSAQKNPTAFYLCASSIESGGKTQYFGPGTRLLVL.

The genes are TRBV29-1 and TRBJ1-2; the D is unclear. The CDR3 loop spans 11 amino acids. Germline loops: CDR1 SQVTM, CDR2 ANQGSEA. V was shortened by 5 bases and J by 4 bases, with 8 bases between the two germline ends. DNA of the CDR3: TGCAGCGTTTGGCAGGCCTATGGCTACACCTTC. It is translated as CSVWQAYGYTF.

The V call is TRBV4-3, the J call TRBJ1-4; possibly TRBD1 for D (5 bases). V shed 0 bases and J shed 6 bases, with 8 bases lying between them. This CDR3 is 14 amino acids long. Germline V gene data show CDR1 as LGHNA and CDR2 as YSLEER. The CDR3 nucleotides read TGCGCCAGCAGCCAAGAAATAGGGGATGAAAAACTGTTTTTT. Protein sequence: CASSQEIGDEKLFF.

This clone has more than one count but fewer than ten. The genes are TRBV27 and TRBJ1-5, with 7 bases fitting TRBD1. V dropped 4 bases and J dropped 1; count of bases not matched to a gene: 7. Germline V gives CDR1 MNHEY, CDR2 SMNVEV (reference sequence). The CDR3 covers 16 residues. The CDR3 DNA sequence: TGTGCCAGCAGTTCGACCGGGACAGTAAGCAATCAGCCCCAGCATTTT. This gives the protein CASSSTGTVSNQPQHF.

In DNA, the CDR3 is TGCAGCGTTGGAGTACAGGTAAACACTGAAGCTTTCTTT. Translating gives CSVGVQVNTEAFF. The rearrangement joins TRBV29-1 to TRBJ1-1, with a weak D call TRBD1 (5 bases). The CDR3 totals 13 residues. Germline V gene data show CDR1 as SQVTM and CDR2 as ANQGSEA. V gave up 4 bases and J gave up 2 bases, with 11 bases separating them.

V gene TRBV19 combines with J gene TRBJ1-3; D unclear. The ends were cut back, 5 bases at V and 4 bases at J, with 12 bases in the middle. Germline loops: CDR1 LNHDA, CDR2 SQIVND (reference sequence). The CDR3 has 14 residues. CDR3 sequence (DNA): TGTGCCAGTAGTCGTCCTGCGGGCGGAAACACCATATATTTT. Translating gives CASSRPAGGNTIYF.

This chain links TRBV7-2 with TRBJ2-7; TRBD2 matches at 9 bases. The trim removed 0 bases at V and 4 bases at J, leaving 7 bases unmatched. The CDR3 consists of 16 residues. CDR1 is SGHTA and CDR2 is FQGNSA in the germline V gene. The CDR3 nucleotides are TGTGCCAGCAGCTTAGCGCTAGCGGGGAATTCTTACGAGCAGTACTTC. Translating it yields CASSLALAGNSYEQYF.

V usage is TRBV14 and J usage is TRBJ1-1; unclear D gene. CDR1 is SGHDN and CDR2 is FVKESK in the germline V gene. Trimming removed 4 bases at V and 0 bases at J, with 6 bases between. This CDR3 has 13 amino acids. The CDR3 sequence is CASSLSLNTEAFF. The CDR3 region has the DNA TGTGCCAGCAGCCTATCCTTGAACACTGAAGCTTTCTTT.

The V gene is TRBV5-4, the J gene TRBJ2-7; 13 bases match TRBD2. Germline CDR1 SGHNT, CDR2 YYREEE (reference sequence). The CDR3 is 17 amino acids. With 4 bases clipped from V and 0 bases from J, the junction kept 7 bases outside the gene matches. The CDR3 spells CASSRTSGGSVSYEQYF. CDR3 sequence (DNA): TGTGCCAGCAGCCGGACTAGCGGGGGATCGGTCTCCTACGAGCAGTACTTC.

The CDR3 sequence: CASSSRDSAAGYTF. The CDR3 nucleotides read TGTGCCAGCAGTAGCCGGGACAGCGCCGCTGGCTACACCTTC. V gene TRBV6-1 combines with J gene TRBJ1-2, with 7 bases fitting TRBD1. Trimming at V came to 5 bases and at J to 7 bases, leaving 10 bases not matched to a gene. This CDR3 contains 14 residues. Per the germline V gene, CDR1 is MNHNS and CDR2 is SASEGT.

This chain uses TRBV27 with TRBJ1-2; 7 bases are a match to TRBD1. The CDR3 consists of 16 residues. CDR1 is MNHEY and CDR2 is SMNVEV in the germline V gene (reference sequence). V lost 2 bases, J lost 2 bases, and 8 bases stayed unmatched. CDR3 sequence reads: CASSLKGQPNNYGYTF. The CDR3 region has the DNA TGTGCCAGCAGTTTAAAGGGACAGCCTAACAACTATGGCTACACCTTC.

This clone turned up a few times. The rearrangement uses TRBV7-3 and TRBJ1-4; D may be TRBD1 (5 bases). The CDR3 runs to 17 residues. The germline V and J ends were trimmed by 2 bases and 0 bases, with 13 bases remaining between them. The germline V gene encodes CDR1 SGHTA and CDR2 FQGTGA. CDR3 loop: CASSLWGGAATNEKLFF. DNA for the CDR3: TGTGCCAGCAGCTTATGGGGCGGAGCTGCAACTAATGAAAAACTGTTTTTT.

V gene TRBV6-1 combines with J gene TRBJ2-7, with 10 bases lining up with TRBD1. Germline CDR1 reads MNHNS; CDR2 reads SASEGT. The CDR3 spans 15 residues. The J segment lost 4 bases and the V segment lost 6 bases, leaving 9 bases of the junction unmatched. CDR3 DNA sequence: TGTGCCAGCAGGGAAAGACAGGGGGCGCATTACGAGCAGTACTTC. As protein: CASRERQGAHYEQYF.

The chain recombines TRBV7-2 with TRBJ2-4, with a possible D match to TRBD2 (5 bases). CDR1 is SGHTA, CDR2 FQGNSA, per germline. This CDR3 is built from 12 residues. V was shortened by 8 bases and J by 2 bases, with 7 bases between the two germline ends. The DNA of the CDR3 is TGTGCCAGCCGGGGATCCAAAAACATTCAGTACTTC. Its translation: CASRGSKNIQYF.

V is TRBV29-1 and J is TRBJ2-4; 7 bases are shared with TRBD1. The germline gives CDR1 SQVTM, CDR2 ANQGSEA. V shed 4 bases and J 7 bases; nucleotides not matched to a gene: 13. The CDR3 has 15 residues. The CDR3 nucleotides read TGCAGCGTTGTACCCCGGATAGGGGGCGGTAACATTCAGTACTTC. Its protein is CSVVPRIGGGNIQYF.

The chain combines TRBV7-9 with TRBJ2-2, with D possibly being TRBD2 (5 bases). The V and J ends lost 9 bases and 8 bases respectively, with 16 bases between them. The CDR3 consists of 13 residues. Germline CDR1 SEHNR, CDR2 FQNEAQ (reference sequence). CDR3: CARSGQRTGELFF. The CDR3 region has the DNA TGTGCCAGGAGTGGGCAGAGGACTGGGGAGCTGTTTTTT.

The chain employs TRBV5-1 and TRBJ2-7; 7 nucleotides match TRBD1. This CDR3 comprises 13 residues. CDR1 and CDR2 (germline): SGHRS, YFSETQ. Trimming cost V 0 bases and J 9 bases; bases outside gene matches: 6. The CDR3 DNA reads TGCGCCAGCAGCTTGGAACAGGGGAGTAGGCAGTACTTC. Translated: CASSLEQGSRQYF.

The CDR3 DNA reads TGTGCCAGCAGTACCCCCCTTCTAGCGGGAGTGGCCTACGAGCAGTACTTC. Amino acids: CASSTPLLAGVAYEQYF. The chain is built from TRBV28 and TRBJ2-7; 10 bases match TRBD2. V lost 5 bases to trimming and J lost 2 bases; unmatched junction nucleotides: 12. Germline CDR1 is MDHEN and CDR2 is SYDVKM. The CDR3 totals 17 residues.

This chain connects TRBV5-4 to TRBJ2-7; D uncertain. V was pared by 0 bases and J by 1 base, with 8 bases between. Germline CDR1 and CDR2: SGHNT and YYREEE (reference sequence). The CDR3 runs to 14 residues. The DNA of the CDR3 is TGTGCCAGCAGCTTGGAAGACCCGTCCTACGAGCAGTACTTC. Translating gives CASSLEDPSYEQYF.

A note on this clone: The junction departs from the called germline gene at one end, perhaps through a read error. The genes are TRBV11-2 and TRBJ2-6; D not certain. This CDR3 is 15 amino acids long. CDR1 is SGHAT, CDR2 FQNNGV, per germline. CDR3 region: CASSLNFGQTNILTF. The CDR3 DNA sequence: TGTGCCAGCAGCTTAAACTTCGGCCAGACCAACATCCTGACTTTC.

This chain uses TRBV28 with TRBJ2-7, with D uncertain. The CDR3 is 12 amino acids. Trimming removed 2 bases at V and 7 bases at J, with 9 bases between. Per germline, CDR1 MDHEN and CDR2 SYDVKM. The CDR3 DNA is TGTGCCAGCAGTTTAGGCTATTCAGAGCAGTACTTC. Its protein product is CASSLGYSEQYF. Full variable domain (outside the CDR3, taken from reference TRBV28 and TRBJ2-7): DVKVTQSSRYLVKRTGEKVFLECVQDMDHENMFWYRQDPGLGLRLIYFSYDVKMKEKGDIPEGYSVSREKKERFSLILESASTNQTSMYLCASSLGYSEQYFGPGTRLTVT.

This chain connects TRBV7-8 to TRBJ2-7, with D perhaps given as TRBD1 or TRBD2 (5 bases each). This CDR3 comprises 14 residues. Trimming left V 4 bases short and J 3 bases short, with 13 bases between. The germline gives CDR1 SGHVS, CDR2 FQNEAQ. CDR3 sequence: CASSYGGINYEQYF. In DNA, the CDR3 is TGTGCCAGCAGCTATGGGGGAATAAACTACGAGCAGTACTTC.

The chain carries TRBV12-5 and TRBJ2-1; no firm D call. Germline V gene sequence: CDR1 LGHNT, CDR2 FRNRAP. V was pared by 1 base and J by 7 bases, with 8 bases between. The CDR3 consists of 13 residues. CDR3 region: CASGLGTTNEQFF. The CDR3 DNA reads TGTGCTAGTGGTTTGGGTACAACGAATGAGCAGTTCTTC.

The chain uses TRBV13 and TRBJ1-3; no reliable D call. Per the germline V gene, CDR1 is PRHDT and CDR2 is FYEKMQ (reference sequence). V was shortened by 3 bases and J by 0 bases, with 9 bases between the two germline ends. The CDR3 sequence is 15 residues long. For the CDR3, the DNA is TGTGCCAGCAGCTTGACACGAAGCTCTGGAAACACCATATATTTT. This sequence encodes CASSLTRSSGNTIYF.

V usage is TRBV7-2 and J usage is TRBJ2-5; TRBD2 is a possible D gene (5 bases). Germline assignment: CDR1 SGHTA and CDR2 FQGNSA. CDR3 length: 15 residues. V was pared by 2 bases and J by 3 bases, with 13 bases between. As DNA, the CDR3 is TGTGCCAGCAGCTTAAACCGTGGGAGAGAAGAGACCCAGTACTTC. Encoded protein: CASSLNRGREETQYF.

The gene calls are TRBV2 and TRBJ2-1, with D tentatively TRBD2 (6 bases). V was clipped by 4 bases and J by 4 bases, with 11 bases between them. The length of the CDR3 is 14 residues. Per the germline V gene, CDR1 is SNHLY and CDR2 is FYNNEI. The CDR3 loop reads CASSARRGYNEQFF. The CDR3 DNA reads as TGTGCCAGCAGTGCCAGGAGGGGATACAATGAGCAGTTCTTC.

The chain carries TRBV6-4 and TRBJ2-1; TRBD2 matches at 9 bases. Trimming cost V 2 bases and J 2 bases; bases outside gene matches: 1. This CDR3 region has 15 residues. Germline V gene sequence: CDR1 MRHNA, CDR2 SNTAGT. The CDR3 nucleotides are TGTGCCAGCAGTGACCTAGCGGGAACCTACAATGAGCAGTTCTTC. Translation: CASSDLAGTYNEQFF.

The V gene is TRBV2, the J gene TRBJ1-5; no reliable D call. Germline V gene data show CDR1 as SNHLY and CDR2 as FYNNEI. This CDR3 region has 15 residues. V was cut by 1 base and J by 0 bases, with 7 bases left in between. CDR3 nucleotides: TGTGCCAGCAGTGAAGGCCGCTATAGCAATCAGCCCCAGCATTTT. It codes for CASSEGRYSNQPQHF.

The genes are TRBV7-3 and TRBJ2-1; 9 bases align to TRBD2. The CDR3 consists of 14 residues. Trimming took 5 bases from V and 6 from J; bases not matched to a gene: 5. Germline assignment: CDR1 SGHTA and CDR2 FQGTGA. The CDR3 is CASSPIAGANEQFF. The DNA of the CDR3 is TGTGCCAGCAGCCCGATAGCGGGAGCCAATGAGCAGTTCTTC.